The sequence of this T cell receptor (beta chain) was determined in a study of cytomegalovirus exposure and HLA in healthy donors (dated by TCRdb to 2016 to 2017). About the investigation overall: An earlier analysis of roughly 500 of the donors reported more than 250 Gb of sequence data and some 120 million unique TCR beta sequences from 150 million to 200 million T cells. An early release that covered around 590 HLA-typed donors contained about 300 gigabases of sequencing data and 75 million to 100 million unique TCR sequences. The genetic ancestry cluster associated with self-reported Caucasian donors included roughly four fifths of the roughly 400 genotyped donors. The study was designed to test whether signatures of past pathogen exposure could be identified by cataloging public T cell receptors. The study used immunosequencing to profile the T cell repertoires of 670 or so subjects and linked those repertoires to cytomegalovirus serostatus. Along with the roughly 670-subject first cohort, a separate validation cohort of over a hundred different subjects was used. To predict cytomegalovirus infection status, the study brought together high-throughput TCR immunosequencing, statistical association of individual TCRs with disease status, and machine learning. A later analysis re-examined previously published TCR beta repertoires from more than 650 donors and added high-resolution HLA genotyping to investigate patterns of TCR occurrence. Rather than drawing on any new phenotypic data, the later analysis identified candidate immune exposures from TCR beta sequences and the way those sequences occurred across donors. To decide whether each TCR beta V gene segment behaved as functional or pseudogenic, an earlier analysis of 587 of the donors relied on high-throughput TCR beta sequencing. Donor age, sex, ethnicity and CMV serostatus were collected together with the repertoire data. In a later genetic analysis, genome-wide SNP genotypes for about 65% of the roughly 670 donors were used, and that subset was treated as a discovery cohort. All discovery cohort repertoires had been generated using a single sequencing platform. HLA typing covered class I and class II loci at four-digit resolution. Typing coverage differed by locus: A, B, C, DRB1 and DQB1 were typed in roughly 620-640 donors, DQA1 in about 510, DPA1 in nearly 610, and DPB1 in roughly 450. Because of strong linkage in the cohort, roughly five DR-DQ haplotypes were treated as single units for association and clustering. On average, around 230,000 unique TCR beta nucleotide sequences were sequenced per donor among several hundred genotyped donors of the cohort, with roughly 18% of those sequences being non-productive.

On this clone: The antigen it binds to is not known. Base qualities were left out, and no much larger clone turns up one base away.

The paper's findings and limits, for the study overall: The 87-base-pair reads could not distinguish some IMGT-functional V segments, including TRBV6-2 and TRBV6-3, so those segments were excluded. In a later analysis, the rate of TCR association differed among HLA loci, with DRB1 alleles having the most associated TCRs and HLA-C alleles having the fewest. In this cohort, only TCR beta chains were sequenced, and detectable features were limited by the absence of alpha or paired-chain data. In a later analysis, HLA-associated TCR beta chains were found to be more clonally expanded and to have lower generation probabilities than equally common non-associated chains. Because some donors lacked HLA typing at each locus, the association tests relied only on the typed subset. A further reported finding was that TCR beta sequences accurately predicted the HLA-A and HLA-B alleles for most subjects in the first cohort. The earlier analysis of approximately 590 of the donors excluded 15 to 20 rarely observed V segments, including chromosome 9 orphons, because counts were too low. A later genetic analysis reported fewer N-insertions in productive TCRs among donors in an Asian-associated ancestry cluster than the roughly 620-donor mean. Most TCR sequences were observed very rarely across donors, whereas some public TCRs were present in many individuals. Broadly in line with IMGT annotations, most TCR beta V segments showed up in productive rearrangements about 87% or about 30% of the time in an earlier analysis of a few hundred of the donors. A cluster of highly shared sequence variants was judged likely to be a technical artifact of the sequencing pipeline. In the study, some 160 TCR beta chains were listed as associated with cytomegalovirus. A few of the identified cytomegalovirus-associated TCR beta chains were confirmed in vitro to be specific for cytomegalovirus antigens. In a later analysis, about 16,000 TCR beta sequences were associated with specific HLA alleles at a false discovery rate of 0.05. When HLA alleles, especially DR and DQ, strongly co-occurred, TCR associations were difficult to assign to individual alleles. According to a later analysis, most CMV-associated TCR beta chains appeared to be HLA-restricted, and the HLA associations seemed to be driven largely by CMV exposure. Presence/absence analyses assumed roughly uniform sequencing depth across donors, an assumption that may not hold. A later analysis reported that several top co-occurrence clusters appeared linked to parvovirus B19, influenza, CMV and Epstein-Barr virus. In both the original and validation cohorts, the classifier was reported to diagnose cytomegalovirus status with high specificity and sensitivity. For the cohort, immune exposure information was limited to CMV serostatus. Linkage disequilibrium might explain the correlated functional status among segregating V segments, but an unknown experimental factor could not be excluded. According to the authors, the approach could potentially be generalized to other disease states and immunological phenotypes. V-gene and J-gene trimming of TCR beta chains was associated with a missense DCLRE1C variant in a later genetic analysis, and the association was replicated in an independent cohort.

In total, around 600 healthy bone marrow donors made up the cohort. Cohort members were all nominally healthy when sampled, although unrecorded immune exposures were likely present. The donor was CMV seropositive and belonged to the group of more than 250 seropositive cohort members. Each donor provided a peripheral blood sample, and peripheral blood mononuclear cells were used for TCR beta sequencing. Genomic DNA was extracted from the blood cell samples with the Qiagen DNeasy Blood Extraction Kit. Libraries were made using the immunoSEQ multiplex PCR assay. For the multiplex PCR, a mixture combining 60 forward primers for TCR Vbeta segments and 13 reverse primers for TCR Jbeta segments was used. The CDR3 region of rearranged TCR beta genes was amplified from genomic DNA with a multiplex PCR assay. Amplified TCR beta libraries were sequenced as 87-base-pair reads on the Illumina HiSeq System. For the original study's pipeline: In a later analysis, some 80 million unique TCR beta chains were counted across the 650 to 700 repertoires, and around 10 million of these chains were shared by at least two donors. Raw reads were error-corrected and collapsed into unique sequences with a nearest-neighbor algorithm that merged closely related sequences to remove PCR and sequencing errors. To assign V, D and J gene segments, CDR3 sequences were aligned to IMGT reference sequences. For a sequence to be retained, at least a six-nucleotide match to both a V gene segment and a J gene segment was required. Rearrangements were called productive when the CDR3 lacked stop codons and stayed in frame with V and J; all others were non-productive. CDR3 was defined according to IMGT convention as the region running from the second conserved V-encoded cysteine to the conserved J-encoded phenylalanine. Sequences without an unambiguous match to a single V gene segment were excluded from the earlier analysis of 450 to 650 of the donors. In an earlier analysis of around 590 of the donors, a V segment was called functional when productive rearrangements were above 56.7%, and segregating when the standard deviation between donors exceeded 5%. A statistical classification framework was developed to diagnose cytomegalovirus status using the catalog of TCR beta chain sequences. V and J gene assignment, in a later analysis, came from comparing TCR nucleotide sequences with IMGT/GENE-DB human TR gene sequences. Using the TCRdist pipeline, a later analysis assigned CDR3 sequences along with most-parsimonious VDJ recombination scenarios. In a later analysis, each TCR beta chain was defined by its CDR3 amino acid sequence together with its V-gene family, and reads lacking a unique V-gene family were excluded. As a way to deal with suspected cross-contamination and a sequencing artifact, a later analysis dropped under 600 nucleotide sequences that were highly shared and had low generation probability. In a later analysis, a clonal expansion index was calculated for each public chain from normalized within-repertoire ranks of inferred template counts. A later analysis computed generation probabilities with a VDJ recombination model fitted to out-of-frame rearrangements, and checked the results against IGoR. In a later analysis, TCR-TCR, TCR-HLA and TCR-CMV co-occurrence was scored with hypergeometric tests, and a repertoire-size bias correction was applied to TCR pairs. False discovery rates were estimated in a later analysis by permuting HLA or CMV assignments 20 times. In a later analysis, co-occurring TCRs were grouped using DBSCAN, and TCRdist sequence similarity was added for clustering within HLA-allele-positive subsets. Repertoires with fewer than 30,000 or more than 120,000 public chains, plus five repertoires with anomalous nucleotide sharing, were excluded from co-occurrence clustering. TCRdb's version of the immuneACCESS table is confined to in-frame rearrangements and falls short of the full clone set. An unresolved V gene accounts for under half of the shortfall where checked; the remainder is of unknown origin. The DNA was the basis for D and trimming; V, J and clone size are from that table. For this sample the table gives about 150,000 clones, of which about 64% were detected only once. The top ten clonotypes cover about 7.1% of the sample.

Including cysteine and phenylalanine, the CDR3 has 15 amino acids. The DNA shown is the 45-base CDR3, in frame from base 1. Trimming accounts for 0 bases at V and 6 bases at J, while the number of junction bases matched to no gene is 7. For CDR1 and CDR2, the germline V gene (reference sequence) lists LNHNV and YYDKDF. Sequencing was done on a sample of PBMCs. Recombination joined TRBV15 with TRBJ2-7, with TRBD2 identical over 8 junction bases. This sequence originates from a woman aged 55-69 years in good health and CMV-seropositive. CDR3 loop: CATSRDSNSGGEQYF. The sequence in DNA is TGTGCCACCAGCAGAGACTCGAACAGCGGGGGCGAGCAGTACTTC.